This T cell receptor beta chain was retrieved from a study of post-analysis software for immune sequencing data (dated by TCRdb to the mid-2010s). In the study overall: Disease courses on record covered relapsing-remitting, secondary progressive and progressive-relapsing multiple sclerosis, though some patients had no subtype annotation. Patient repertoires were compared against about a dozen previously published healthy control repertoires from donors aged about 6 to 28 years. A subset of samples was prepared in parallel using single-end sample barcoding, then pooled and co-amplified after Illumina adapter ligation.

Preparation of the library involved PCR. Sequencing was carried out with an Illumina HiSeq 2500. To reduce PCR and sequencing biases, unique molecular identifiers were built into the TCR beta cDNA libraries. Approximately 500,000 cDNA molecules were obtained per 1 to 10 million input T cells, so each molecule approximated one T cell. Patient libraries were prepared and sequenced with the same protocol used for the earlier healthy control dataset. Within a given batch, samples were prepared together, multiplexed and sequenced on the same HiSeq lane. Concerning the study's data processing: Raw barcoded reads were processed with MIGEC, discarding single-read molecular identifier groups before consensus assembly and CDR3 extraction. Clonotype tables were post-analysed with VDJtools, normalizing diversity by down-sampling all datasets to the smallest sample size. Repertoire overlap clustering matched CDR3 amino acid but not nucleotide sequences to correct batch-related cross-sample contamination. TCRdb trimmed the raw reads at Q25, called clones with MiXCR and kept productive beta chains. A single entry per CDR3 protein holds the most common genes and DNA from its merged rows. Clone size and V and J calls follow TCRdb, not the original study. This sample holds 250,000 to 300,000 distinct CDR3 sequences; about 38% were observed only once. The top ten hold 4.5% to 5.5% of the sample.

Overall study results and their limits: Patients showed significantly higher frequencies than controls for a handful of TRBV segments, among them TRBV5-6, TRBV5-1 and TRBV20-1. When samples were clustered directly using the F measure, samples prepared in the same batch co-clustered strongly, which prompted a batch-effect correction. Multiple sclerosis patients had significantly lower normalized Chao1 diversity than controls, a result that suggests substantial peripheral T-cell clonal expansion. The control group was slightly older than the multiple sclerosis patient group.

This clonotype was counted ten times or more. Its antigen is still unknown. No base qualities exist here, and no much larger clone lies one base off it. To demonstrate the VDJtools post-analysis software, the study profiled TCR beta repertoires from the peripheral blood of around 13 young patients with multiple sclerosis. Multiple sclerosis patients were children and adolescents aged about 6 to 16 years. Ends trimmed: V by 1 base, J by 5 bases; bases unmatched to a gene: 8. The CDR3 has 16 amino acids, counting the end cysteine and phenylalanine. Solely the CDR3 DNA is kept, with 48 bases framed from the first base. The germline V gene supplies CDR1 SGHRS and CDR2 YFSETQ.

This TCR was recovered from a girl between 10 and 17 years old with multiple sclerosis. The V gene is TRBV5-1 and the J gene is TRBJ2-3; TRBD2 matches 9 bases in the middle. Sequences were obtained from blood. The CDR3 corresponds to CASSLSVREGGDTQYF. The sequenced DNA: TGCGCCAGCAGCTTGAGTGTGCGGGAGGGCGGAGATACGCAGTATTTT.